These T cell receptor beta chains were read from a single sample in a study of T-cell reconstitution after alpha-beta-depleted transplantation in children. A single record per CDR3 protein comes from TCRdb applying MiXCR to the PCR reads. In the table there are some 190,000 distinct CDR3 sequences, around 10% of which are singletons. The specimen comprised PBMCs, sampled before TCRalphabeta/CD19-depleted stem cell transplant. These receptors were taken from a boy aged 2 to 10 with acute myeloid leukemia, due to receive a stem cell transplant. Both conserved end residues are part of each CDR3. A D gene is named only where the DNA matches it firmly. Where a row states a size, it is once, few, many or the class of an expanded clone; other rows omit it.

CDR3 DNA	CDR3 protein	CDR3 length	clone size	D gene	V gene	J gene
TGCGCCAGCAGCTGGGGACAGGGGAGGAACAATGAGCAGTTCTTC	CASSWGQGRNNEQFF	15	many	TRBD1	TRBV5-1	TRBJ2-1
TGTGCCAGCAGTGCCTACAGGGGGCGGGAGACCCAGTACTTC	CASSAYRGRETQYF	14	many	TRBD1	TRBV2	TRBJ2-5
TGCAGTGCGGAAGACAGGGTTAATGGCGAGCAGTACTTC	CSAEDRVNGEQYF	13	many	TRBD1	TRBV20-1	TRBJ2-7
TGCAGCGTAGTCTTCTTACTAGCGGGTCGCACAGATACGCAGTATTTT	CSVVFLLAGRTDTQYF	16	-	TRBD2	TRBV29-1	TRBJ2-3
TGTGCCAGCTCAGGGAGTCCCTACGAGCAGTACTTC	CASSGSPYEQYF	12	many	-	TRBV18	TRBJ2-7
TGTGCCAGCAGTTACCCCGGGGAGGCCAAAAACATTCAGTACTTC	CASSYPGEAKNIQYF	15	many	-	TRBV6-5	TRBJ2-4
TGCGCCCTTCGTGGCAGAACCACCGGGGAGCTGTTTTTT	CALRGRTTGELFF	13	-	-	TRBV5-1	TRBJ2-2
TGTGCCAGCAAGGGCGACCTGGCTAGCACAGATACGCAGTATTTT	CASKGDLASTDTQYF	15	many	-	TRBV2	TRBJ2-3
TGTGCCAGCAGCTTATCTGGCACAGATACGCAGTATTTT	CASSLSGTDTQYF	13	many	-	TRBV11-2	TRBJ2-3
TGTGCCAGCAGCTTAGAGCCCCATGGCAGTTTGGAAAACATTCAGTACTTC	CASSLEPHGSLENIQYF	17	many	-	TRBV11-2	TRBJ2-4
TGCAGTGCGTACACAGGGGGCGCGGGTAGAGGCTCCTACGAGCAGTACTTC	CSAYTGGAGRGSYEQYF	17	many	TRBD1	TRBV20-1	TRBJ2-7
TGTGCCATCAATAGACATCAGGGCCAAGGCGGCTACACCTTC	CAINRHQGQGGYTF	14	many	-	TRBV10-3	TRBJ1-2
TGCGCCAGCAGCCAAGAAGGAAGGAACACTGAAGCTTTCTTT	CASSQEGRNTEAFF	14	many	-	TRBV4-1	TRBJ1-1
TGCGCCAGAGCGGACGGGAGGGCCGTACAGACCCAGTACTTC	CARADGRAVQTQYF	14	many	TRBD2	TRBV10-2	TRBJ2-5
TGCAGTGCTAGAGATTACGGGGGCACGACGCAGTATTTT	CSARDYGGTTQYF	13	many	-	TRBV20-1	TRBJ2-3
TGTGCCAGCAGCTTTGGCGGGGGCACAGATACGCAGTATTTT	CASSFGGGTDTQYF	14	many	-	TRBV7-8	TRBJ2-3
TGCAGAGCGGGGGTGGAGGAGCAGTTCTTC	CRAGVEEQFF	10	few	TRBD2	TRBV20-1	TRBJ2-1
TGCGCCAGCAGCATCCAGGGCGAAATTCTACAGTTCTTC	CASSIQGEILQFF	13	many	-	TRBV5-1	TRBJ2-1
TGTGCCAGCAGCCAAAGGGAGCGGGAGTTAGAGACCCAGTACTTC	CASSQRERELETQYF	15	many	TRBD2	TRBV3-1	TRBJ2-5
TGCGCCAGCAGCTTGGGGGGTAGGAGCAGTTTTAATGAAAAACTGTTTTTT	CASSLGGRSSFNEKLFF	17	many	-	TRBV5-1	TRBJ1-4
TGTGCCAGCAGCCGCCCTAAAGGAAGCGGGAGGCAGGCAGATACGCAGTATTTT	CASSRPKGSGRQADTQYF	18	many	TRBD2	TRBV7-8	TRBJ2-3
TGTGCCAGCAGTTTAGGGGGTAGCGGCTACGAGCAGTACTTC	CASSLGGSGYEQYF	14	many	-	TRBV12-3/TRBV12-4	TRBJ2-7
TGCAGTGCTAGTTCGGGGACAGGGGGTACAGATGCGCAGTATTTT	CSASSGTGGTDAQYF	15	-	TRBD1	TRBV20-1	TRBJ2-3
TGTGCCAGCAAGTTCGACAGGGTAGAAGAGACCCAGTACTTC	CASKFDRVEETQYF	14	many	TRBD1	TRBV2	TRBJ2-5
TGTGCCAGCAGTGACGGGACTAACAATGAGCAGTTCTTC	CASSDGTNNEQFF	13	few	TRBD2	TRBV6-4	TRBJ2-1
TGTGCCTGGAGTGTCCAGCGCCAGGCAAACACCGGGGAGCTGTTTTTT	CAWSVQRQANTGELFF	16	many	-	TRBV30	TRBJ2-2
TGCGCCAGCAGCCTCACTGATCTGGGTAAAGAGACCCAGTACTTC	CASSLTDLGKETQYF	15	many	-	TRBV4-1	TRBJ2-5
TGCGCCAGCAGCCATATGTTCGATGAGCAGTTCTTC	CASSHMFDEQFF	12	many	-	TRBV4-1	TRBJ2-1
TGCAGTGCTAGTTTTCGCGGTGCTAACTATGGCTACACCTTC	CSASFRGANYGYTF	14	-	-	TRBV20-1	TRBJ1-2
TGTGCCAGCAGTCCACGACCAGGGGGCTCCTACAATGAGCAGTTCTTC	CASSPRPGGSYNEQFF	16	many	TRBD1	TRBV12-3/TRBV12-4	TRBJ2-1
TGCAGTGCCCTCAGGAGCGGGAGGTCGACCTACGAGCAGTACTTC	CSALRSGRSTYEQYF	15	many	TRBD2	TRBV20-1	TRBJ2-7
TGTGCCAGCAGCTTGGTGGGACAGGGTCCCTATGGCTACACCTTC	CASSLVGQGPYGYTF	15	many	TRBD1	TRBV5-5	TRBJ1-2
TGTGCCAGCAGTTTAGAGAGGGATGGGGAAAATGGCTACACCTTC	CASSLERDGENGYTF	15	many	-	TRBV12-3/TRBV12-4	TRBJ1-2
TGCGCCAGCAGCTCGGAGGCCAATGAGCAGTTCTTC	CASSSEANEQFF	12	many	-	TRBV5-1	TRBJ2-1
TGCAGTGCTACAGGTTTAGGACTAGCGGAGAGGGGAAACATTCAGTACTTC	CSATGLGLAERGNIQYF	17	many	TRBD2	TRBV20-1	TRBJ2-4
TGCGCCAGCAGCGCCGAGGGACAGGGTATTACTGAAGCTTTCTTT	CASSAEGQGITEAFF	15	many	TRBD1	TRBV5-1	TRBJ1-1
TGTGCCAGCAGCCCCGGGACGGGAGGCTGGGTGGATGAGCAGTTCTTC	CASSPGTGGWVDEQFF	16	many	TRBD2	TRBV5-5	TRBJ2-1
TGTGCCAGCAGCTTAGAGGGGGGAGCTAGCGGGGAAAATGAGCAGTTCTTC	CASSLEGGASGENEQFF	17	many	TRBD2	TRBV11-2	TRBJ2-1
TGTGCCATCGGCCCCGGACTGACCTCCTACCAAGAGACCCAGTACTTC	CAIGPGLTSYQETQYF	16	-	-	TRBV4-2	TRBJ2-5
TGTGCCAGCAGTTATGGCATTCTAGGGGAGCAGTACTTC	CASSYGILGEQYF	13	many	-	TRBV27	TRBJ2-7
TGTGCCAGCAGTCCACAGGGTGGGTTAATTACCGGGGAGCTGTTTTTT	CASSPQGGLITGELFF	16	many	-	TRBV12-3/TRBV12-4	TRBJ2-2
TGTGCCAGCAGCCAAGGAGGTACTAGCCGCACAGATACGCAGTATTTT	CASSQGGTSRTDTQYF	16	-	-	TRBV4-2	TRBJ2-3
TGCGCCAGCAGCCAAGAGAGACCTGAGGTATCCTACAATGAGCAGTTCTTC	CASSQERPEVSYNEQFF	17	many	-	TRBV4-1	TRBJ2-1
TGCAGTGCTAGATTTTACGAGCAGTACTTC	CSARFYEQYF	10	many	-	TRBV20-1	TRBJ2-7
TGCAGTGGGGGGAGGGCAGATACGCAGTATTTT	CSGGRADTQYF	11	many	TRBD2	TRBV20-1	TRBJ2-3
TGTGCCAGCAGTCCTAGCTTGGAGACCCAGTACTTC	CASSPSLETQYF	12	few	-	TRBV6-2/TRBV6-3	TRBJ2-5
TGCGCCAGCAGAAGACAAACAGGGGGCGAAGAGACCCAGTACTTC	CASRRQTGGEETQYF	15	many	TRBD1	TRBV10-2	TRBJ2-5
TGTGCCAGCAGTTTAAGTCAGATATCTGGAAACACCATATATTTT	CASSLSQISGNTIYF	15	many	-	TRBV28	TRBJ1-3
TGCGCCAGCAGCTTGAAAATTAATGAAAAACTGTTTTTT	CASSLKINEKLFF	13	many	-	TRBV5-1	TRBJ1-4
TGTGCCATCAGCTGGAGCAAGAACACTGAAGCTTTCTTT	CAISWSKNTEAFF	13	many	-	TRBV10-3	TRBJ1-1
TGCAGTGCTAAGGACTACAAAACCTCCTACGAGCAGTACTTC	CSAKDYKTSYEQYF	14	many	-	TRBV20-1	TRBJ2-7
TGTGCCAGCAGCTGGGTAGCGGCTAGCACAGATACGCAGTATTTT	CASSWVAASTDTQYF	15	many	-	TRBV7-2	TRBJ2-3
TGTGCCACCAGTGAAGGGGGTAGAGGCTACACCTTC	CATSEGGRGYTF	12	many	-	TRBV24-1	TRBJ1-2
TGTGCCAGCGACCAGGGAGATAATTCACCCCTCCACTTT	CASDQGDNSPLHF	13	many	-	TRBV25-1	TRBJ1-6
TGCGCCAGCAGCGGGGTCGATTCTTCGGCCTACGAGCAGTACTTC	CASSGVDSSAYEQYF	15	many	-	TRBV4-1	TRBJ2-7
TGTGCCAGCAGCTTAGGGCAGGTTGGGACAGCTCATAACTATGGCTACACCTTC	CASSLGQVGTAHNYGYTF	18	many	TRBD1	TRBV7-2	TRBJ1-2
TGCGCCAGCAGCCAACCGACCGGGACTAGCGGAGAGACCCAGTACTTC	CASSQPTGTSGETQYF	16	many	TRBD2	TRBV4-1	TRBJ2-5
TGCGCCAGCAGCTTGGGCCAAGTATACACCGGGGAGCTGTTTTTT	CASSLGQVYTGELFF	15	many	-	TRBV5-1	TRBJ2-2
TGCGCCAGCAGTGCTCTGAAGGGTGGGCCCCAGCATTTT	CASSALKGGPQHF	13	-	-	TRBV10-1	TRBJ1-5